This T cell receptor beta chain was retrieved from a study of blood T cell repertoires in COVID-19. Background on the study: COVID-19 samples, acute and convalescent, were from the United States, Italy and Spain. PBMCs, B-cell-depleted T cells, or T cells were the source of the cDNA or gDNA that made up the material.

V lost 7 bases to trimming and J lost 7 bases; unmatched junction nucleotides: 7. This CDR3 contains 14 residues. CDR1 and CDR2 (germline): MNHEY, SVGAGI. Authors' data handling: Amplified reference gene primers provided the basis for estimating nucleated cell counts. Measured with immunoSEQ multiplex PCR; TCRdb has only the in-frame clones, and not every one. V, J and clone size reflect that table, while D and trimming were determined from the DNA. This table has about 100,000 clones, roughly 86% appearing once. This TCR was sampled from a woman under 40 with acute or convalescent COVID-19. Sequenced sample: peripheral blood. The gene calls are TRBV6-5 and TRBJ1-4; 9 nucleotides match TRBD1. The CDR3 DNA is TGTGCCAGCATAAGGGGACAGGGTATTGAAAAACTGTTTTTT. Translation: CASIRGQGIEKLFF.